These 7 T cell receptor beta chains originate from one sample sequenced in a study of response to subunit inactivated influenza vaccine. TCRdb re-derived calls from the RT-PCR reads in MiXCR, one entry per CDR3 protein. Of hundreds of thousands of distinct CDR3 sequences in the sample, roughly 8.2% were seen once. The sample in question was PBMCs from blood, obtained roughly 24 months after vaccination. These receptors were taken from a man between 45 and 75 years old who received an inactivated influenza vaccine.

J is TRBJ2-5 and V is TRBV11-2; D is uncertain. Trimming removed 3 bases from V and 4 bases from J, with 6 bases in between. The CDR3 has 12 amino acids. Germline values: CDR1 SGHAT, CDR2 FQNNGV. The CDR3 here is CASSFGPETQYF. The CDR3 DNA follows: TGTGCCAGCAGCTTCGGCCCAGAGACCCAGTACTTC.

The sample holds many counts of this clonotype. The CDR3 DNA follows: TGTGCCAGCAGCGTGGGTCGCTCTAGCACAGATACGCAGTATTTT. Protein product: CASSVGRSSTDTQYF. J is TRBJ2-3 and V is TRBV9; D uncertain. The CDR3 spans 15 residues. The V end lost 2 bases, the J end lost 0 bases, and 10 bases lay between the germline ends. CDR1 and CDR2 (germline): SGDLS, YYNGEE.

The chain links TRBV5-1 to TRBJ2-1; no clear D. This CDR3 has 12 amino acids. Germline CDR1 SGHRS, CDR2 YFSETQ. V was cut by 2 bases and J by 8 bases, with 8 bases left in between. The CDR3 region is CASSFPGHEQFF. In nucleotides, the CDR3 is TGCGCCAGCAGCTTCCCGGGCCATGAGCAGTTCTTC.

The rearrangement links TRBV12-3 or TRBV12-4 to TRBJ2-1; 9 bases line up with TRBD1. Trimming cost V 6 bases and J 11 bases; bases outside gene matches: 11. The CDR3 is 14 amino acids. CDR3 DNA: TGTGCCAGCAGGGAACAGGGGGCCGGGACTCAGCAGTTCTTC. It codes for CASREQGAGTQQFF.

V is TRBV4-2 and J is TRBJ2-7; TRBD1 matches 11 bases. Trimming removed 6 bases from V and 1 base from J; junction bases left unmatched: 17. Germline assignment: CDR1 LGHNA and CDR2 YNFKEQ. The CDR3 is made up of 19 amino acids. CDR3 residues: CASRREGTGGLSGSYEQYF. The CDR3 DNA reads TGTGCCAGCAGAAGGGAAGGGACAGGGGGATTATCGGGATCCTACGAGCAGTACTTC.

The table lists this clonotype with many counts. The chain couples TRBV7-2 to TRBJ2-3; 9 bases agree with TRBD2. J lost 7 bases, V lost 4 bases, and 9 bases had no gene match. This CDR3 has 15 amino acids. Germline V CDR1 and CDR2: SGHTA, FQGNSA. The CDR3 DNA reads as TGTGCCAGCAGCTCTAGCGGGGCTTCTCGGTATACGCAGTATTTT. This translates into CASSSSGASRYTQYF.

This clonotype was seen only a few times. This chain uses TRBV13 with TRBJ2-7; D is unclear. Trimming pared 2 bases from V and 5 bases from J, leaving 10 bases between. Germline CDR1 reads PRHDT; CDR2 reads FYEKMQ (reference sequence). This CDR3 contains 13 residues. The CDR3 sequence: CASSLNRVHEQYF. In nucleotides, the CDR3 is TGTGCCAGCAGCTTAAATAGGGTCCACGAGCAGTACTTC.